This entry lists 20 T cell receptor beta chains sequenced from one sample in a study of cytomegalovirus exposure and HLA in healthy donors. Researchers ran the PCR with 60 Vbeta and 13 Jbeta primers. Sequenced by immunoSEQ multiplex PCR; TCRdb stores in-frame clones only, minus some. The repertoire holds 120,000 to 150,000 clones, over 60% seen once, with roughly 2.1% in the top ten. Sequences were obtained from PBMCs. These receptors all come from a man aged 35 to 55 in good health and CMV-seronegative.

This clone was counted only a few times. J is TRBJ1-1 and V is TRBV5-1, with D possibly TRBD1 on 5 matching bases. The germline V gene encodes CDR1 SGHRS and CDR2 YFSETQ. The CDR3 runs 12 residues. V was cut by 3 bases and J by 7 bases, with 10 bases left in between. The DNA for the CDR3 is TGCGCCAGCAGCTCCCAGGGTGGTGAAGCTTTCTTT. Amino acids: CASSSQGGEAFF. Using reference TRBV5-1 and TRBJ1-1 for the parts outside the CDR3, the full variable domain is KAGVTQTPRYLIKTRGQQVTLSCSPISGHRSVSWYQQTPGQGLQFLFEYFSETQRNKGNFPGRFSGRQFSNSRSEMNVSTLELGDSALYLCASSSQGGEAFFGQGTRLTVV.

The rearrangement links TRBV6-1 to TRBJ1-2; 8 bases agree with TRBD1. V gave up 6 bases and J gave up 4 bases; unmatched junction bases: 10. The CDR3 is 15 residues long. Germline assignment: CDR1 MNHNS and CDR2 SASEGT. CDR3 coding DNA: TGTGCCAGCAGCCGAGACAGGGGTTCCGGCTATGGCTACACCTTC. It is translated as CASSRDRGSGYGYTF.

To note about this clone: In the same sample, other DNA sequences code for this CDR3. This chain links TRBV7-6 with TRBJ2-1, with TRBD2 matching over 13 bases. Germline V gene data show CDR1 as SGHVS and CDR2 as FNYEAQ. The CDR3 spans 17 residues. J gave up 4 bases and V 0 bases, and 3 bases lay outside the gene matches. The DNA of the CDR3 is TGTGCCAGCAGCTTAGCCCCACTAGCGGGAGGGTACAATGAGCAGTTCTTC. Its protein is CASSLAPLAGGYNEQFF. Filled out from reference TRBV7-6 and TRBJ2-1, the complete variable domain reads GAGVSQSPRYKVTKRGQDVALRCDPISGHVSLYWYRQALGQGPEFLTYFNYEAQQDKSGLPNDRFSAERPEGSISTLTIQRTEQRDSAMYRCASSLAPLAGGYNEQFFGPGTRLTVL.

The chain uses TRBV4-1 and TRBJ2-1, with TRBD2 identical over 8 bases. Germline V gives CDR1 MGHRA, CDR2 YSYEKL. V shed 1 base, J shed 2 bases, and the junction held 4 bases outside the gene matches. This CDR3 has 16 residues. CDR3 coding DNA: TGCGCCAGCAGCCAAGTTTCGGGGGGGCCCTACAATGAGCAGTTCTTC. It encodes CASSQVSGGPYNEQFF.

The chain couples TRBV5-1 to TRBJ1-2; TRBD1 is a possible D gene (5 bases). Germline assignment: CDR1 SGHRS and CDR2 YFSETQ. This CDR3 region has 12 residues. The germline V and J ends were trimmed by 4 bases and 8 bases, with 12 bases remaining between them. The CDR3 region has the DNA TGCGCCAGCAGCCCTCAGGAGGGGGGCTACACCTTC. As protein: CASSPQEGGYTF.

The CDR3 sequence: CASSATGELFF. CDR3 in DNA: TGTGCCAGCAGCGCGACCGGGGAGCTGTTTTTT. V gene TRBV7-6 combines with J gene TRBJ2-2, with D unclear. The CDR3 contains 11 residues. Trimming stripped 5 bases from V and 5 bases from J, with 3 bases between. Germline assignment: CDR1 SGHVS and CDR2 FNYEAQ.

This sequence joins TRBV28 and TRBJ1-4, with D uncertain. This CDR3 spans 14 amino acids. Trimming cost V 5 bases and J 0 bases, with 7 bases left between them. Germline CDR1 is MDHEN and CDR2 is SYDVKM. The CDR3: CASSGDATNEKLFF. Here the CDR3 DNA reads TGTGCCAGCAGTGGAGACGCAACTAATGAAAAACTGTTTTTT.

Written as DNA, the CDR3 is TGTGCCAGCAGCCGCAGTTTGAACACTGAAGCTTTCTTT. It specifies CASSRSLNTEAFF. V usage is TRBV7-6 and J usage is TRBJ1-1; D is unresolved. CDR1 and CDR2 (germline): SGHVS, FNYEAQ. The V gene lost 5 bases and the J gene lost 0 bases, with 7 bases spanning the gap. The CDR3 has 13 amino acids. The full variable domain, with the rest looked up from reference TRBV7-6 and TRBJ1-1, is GAGVSQSPRYKVTKRGQDVALRCDPISGHVSLYWYRQALGQGPEFLTYFNYEAQQDKSGLPNDRFSAERPEGSISTLTIQRTEQRDSAMYRCASSRSLNTEAFFGQGTRLTVV.

This clone was recorded once. The rearrangement links TRBV23-1 to TRBJ2-4, with D maybe TRBD1 (6 bases). TRBV23-1 is placed among ORFs of uncertain function. V was trimmed by 3 bases and J by 1 base, leaving 13 bases between them. This CDR3 has 16 residues. For the CDR3, the DNA is TGCGCCAGCAGTCAGAGAGGCAGGGGTGCCAAAAACATTCAGTACTTC. Residues: CASSQRGRGAKNIQYF.

CDR3 sequence (DNA): TGCGCCAGCATTCCTGCAGGGAGGTCCGGGGAGCTGTTTTTT. Residues: CASIPAGRSGELFF. The chain has TRBV5-1 and TRBJ2-2, with D perhaps TRBD2 (6 bases). The CDR3 has 14 amino acids. Between the trimmed V and J ends, which lost 6 bases and 6 bases, there was a span of 15 bases. Germline lookup yields CDR1 SGHRS and CDR2 YFSETQ.

The rearrangement joins TRBV30 to TRBJ2-3; TRBD2 matches at 9 bases. The germline CDR1 and CDR2 sequences are GTSNPN and SVGIG (reference sequence). This CDR3 is built from 15 residues. V shed 0 bases, J shed 0 bases, and the junction held 1 base outside the gene matches. The CDR3, as DNA: TGTGCCTGGAGTGTCCTAGCGGGAAGCACAGATACGCAGTATTTT. Its translation: CAWSVLAGSTDTQYF.

The chain joins TRBV9 to TRBJ1-1; possible D gene TRBD1, 6 bases. Germline lookup yields CDR1 SGDLS and CDR2 YYNGEE. V lost 3 bases and J lost 6, with 15 bases in between. The CDR3 runs to 14 residues. The CDR3 here is CASSGLGTFSEAFF. Here the CDR3 DNA reads TGTGCCAGCAGCGGTCTGGGGACATTCTCTGAAGCTTTCTTT.

There are a few counts of this clone. The J gene is TRBJ2-1, the V gene TRBV14; maybe TRBD2 (6 bases). V was pared by 5 bases and J by 1 base, with 15 bases between. This CDR3 has 16 residues. The germline CDR1 and CDR2 sequences are SGHDN and FVKESK. The CDR3 bases are TGTGCCAGCAGCTCAGGATGGGGGAGGTCCTACAATGAGCAGTTCTTC. Its protein is CASSSGWGRSYNEQFF.

The genes are TRBV2 and TRBJ1-2; D may be TRBD1 (6 bases). This CDR3 is built from 15 residues. The germline V gene has CDR1 SNHLY and CDR2 FYNNEI. Trimming took 11 bases from V and 8 from J, leaving 27 bases between them. The CDR3: CAGSLRLGTTSGYTF. For the CDR3, the DNA is TGTGCCGGATCGCTCCGTCTCGGGACAACCTCCGGCTACACCTTC. The entire variable domain, with the rest obtained from reference TRBV2 and TRBJ1-2, is as follows: EPEVTQTPSHQVTQMGQEVILRCVPISNHLYFYWYRQILGQKVEFLVSFYNNEISEKSEIFDDQFSVERPDGSNFTLKIRSTKLEDSAMYFCAGSLRLGTTSGYTFGSGTRLTVV.

A few counts support this clone. The V call is TRBV11-3, the J call TRBJ1-1, with unresolved D. Per germline, CDR1 SGHNT and CDR2 YENEEA. This CDR3 contains 12 residues. The V end lost 3 bases, the J end lost 4 bases, and 6 bases lay between the germline ends. The CDR3 DNA reads as TGTGCCAGCAGCTTTGCGGGCACTGAAGCTTTCTTT. Its protein product is CASSFAGTEAFF.

This rearrangement joins TRBV4-3 to TRBJ2-4; perhaps TRBD2 as D (5 bases). From germline, CDR1 is LGHNA and CDR2 YSLEER. The CDR3 consists of 15 residues. V lost 0 bases to trimming and J lost 5 bases, with 11 bases between them. The CDR3 nucleotides read TGCGCCAGCAGCCAAGATGCCGGGGTCGAAAACATTCAGTACTTC. This translates into CASSQDAGVENIQYF.

This clone has more than one count but fewer than ten. The rearrangement joins TRBV5-4 to TRBJ1-1, with D possibly being TRBD1 (6 bases). CDR3 length: 14 amino acids. V lost 4 bases and J lost 1, with 11 bases in between. Germline V gene lookup returns CDR1 SGHNT and CDR2 YYREEE (reference sequence). CDR3 loop: CASSTGSSNTEAFF. DNA for the CDR3: TGTGCCAGCAGCACAGGGAGCTCGAACACTGAAGCTTTCTTT.

V usage is TRBV9 and J usage is TRBJ1-1; TRBD1 aligns across 8 bases. CDR1 is SGDLS, CDR2 YYNGEE, per germline. V lost 2 bases and J lost 2; bases outside the gene matches: 2. The CDR3 is 14 residues long. CDR3 coding DNA: TGTGCCAGCAGCGTTCCAGGGGGCAACACTGAAGCTTTCTTT. This translates into CASSVPGGNTEAFF.

This chain connects TRBV5-4 to TRBJ2-7; 11 nucleotides agree with TRBD1. This CDR3 region has 14 residues. The trim removed 5 bases at V and 4 bases at J, leaving 5 bases unmatched. Germline V gene lookup returns CDR1 SGHNT and CDR2 YYREEE (reference sequence). CDR3 bases: TGTGCCAGCAGGTCGGACAGGGGGCGTTACGAGCAGTACTTC. Encoded protein: CASRSDRGRYEQYF.

Notes on this clone: Relative to the germline gene, one junction end is altered; a read error may explain this. For the CDR3, the DNA is TGTGCCTGGAGTGCCCCCGCGTGGGGCAACTATGGCTACCCCTTC. Amino acid sequence: CAWSAPAWGNYGYPF. This chain uses TRBV30 with TRBJ1-2; perhaps TRBD1 as D (5 bases). Per the germline V gene, CDR1 is GTSNPN and CDR2 is SVGIG (reference sequence). There are 15 residues in the CDR3. Based on the CDR3 plus reference TRBV30 and TRBJ1-2, the full variable domain is SQTIHQWPATLVQPVGSPLSLECTVEGTSNPNLYWYRQAAGRGLQLLFYSVGIGQISSEVPQNLSASRPQDRQFILSSKKLLLSDSGFYLCAWSAPAWGNYGYPFGSGTRLTVV.